This TCR beta chain was identified during a study of T cells after yellow fever vaccination. Whole-study findings and limits: Booster samples showed a return of most primary-vaccination clones (roughly 95% CD4, around 88% CD8).

Germline CDR1 reads SGHRS; CDR2 reads YFSETQ. The V gene end was trimmed by 3 bases and the J gene end by 11 bases; junction bases not matched to a gene: 11. This CDR3 is built from 14 residues. The sample holds a few counts of this clonotype. Its antigen remains unknown. Via MiXCR, TCRdb re-called the 5' RACE reads, giving one row per CDR3 protein. Of some 250,000 distinct CDR3 sequences listed, 6.9% are singletons. Source: CD4+ T cells sorted from PBMCs, taken 15 days after the yellow fever booster vaccination. This TCR was sampled from a man aged 25-40 years who received the YFV17D yellow fever vaccine. The rearrangement uses TRBV5-1 and TRBJ2-7, with 10 bases matching TRBD2. Here the CDR3 reads CASSSIAGGEDKYF. In nucleotides, the CDR3 is TGCGCCAGCAGCTCCATAGCGGGAGGAGAAGATAAGTACTTC. Full variable domain (outside the CDR3, taken from reference TRBV5-1 and TRBJ2-7): KAGVTQTPRYLIKTRGQQVTLSCSPISGHRSVSWYQQTPGQGLQFLFEYFSETQRNKGNFPGRFSGRQFSNSRSEMNVSTLELGDSALYLCASSSIAGGEDKYFGPGTRLTVT.